The clone carrying this TCR gamma chain was seen ten or more times. A read error is likely here: a far larger clone is one base away. The DNA is left out, because the CDR3 cannot be placed on it with certainty; the CDR3 is given as TCRdb lists it. From its first to its last residue, the CDR3 has 17 amino acids. This entry is derived from a study of gamma delta lymphoproliferative disorders and STAT genes. TCRdb re-called clones from the multiplex PCR reads using CATT. The data hold about 4,100 gamma-chain clones, with 7% observed a single time. The receptor sequences were amplified from genomic DNA of peripheral blood mononuclear cells.

The origin of this receptor is a human donor in good health. The V gene corresponds to TRGV11; no J gene was called. TRGV11 qualifies as an ORF whose function is uncertain. The source material was blood. Here the CDR3 reads CTTVPVRSSQGGFKKLF.